The clone carrying this T cell receptor beta chain was counted a single time. The antigen remains unidentified. Germline CDR1 is DFQATT and CDR2 is SNEGSKA (reference sequence). V trimming: 3 bases; J trimming: 1 base; junction bases outside the gene matches: 6. The CDR3 has 14 residues. The data originate from a study of vaccination and CD4 T cells after COVID-19. Study as a whole: Either the Pfizer-BioNTech BNT162b2 or Moderna mRNA-1273 vaccine was given as two doses.

Cultured CD4+ T cells had their DNA profiled by the Oncomine TCR Beta short-read assay. TCRdb re-derived calls from the PCR reads in MiXCR, one entry per CDR3 protein. The table lists approximately 15,000 distinct CDR3 sequences, about 39% of them singletons, with 5.6% in the top ten. Sample treatment: approximately 11-day PBMC culture with coronavirus spike peptide pools or control peptides (ViraFEST assay). The TCR comes from a human donor who had recovered from COVID-19. This specimen consisted of CD4+ T cells from blood, cultured in vitro, obtained before SARS-CoV-2 vaccination. The V and J genes are TRBV20-1 and TRBJ2-7; 7 bases map to TRBD2. CDR3 sequence reads: CSASEAGFSYEQYF. The CDR3 region has the DNA TGCAGTGCTAGTGAAGCGGGGTTTTCCTACGAGCAGTACTTC.